This entry is about one T cell receptor beta chain. This CDR3 has 13 amino acids. Germline V lookup: CDR1 SGHRS, CDR2 YFSETQ. The ends lost 5 bases at V and 5 bases at J; junction bases unmatched: 6. These data belong to a study of blood T cell repertoires in COVID-19. Study summary: COVID-19 samples, acute and convalescent, were from the United States, Italy and Spain.

Per the study methods: Reference gene primer amplification gave estimated nucleated cell counts. The data were produced by immunoSEQ multiplex PCR, yet TCRdb's version contains in-frame clones alone and is incomplete. That table is the source of V, J and clone size, and D and trimming were worked out from the DNA. The sample carries under 300,000 clones, 70% to 90% recorded once. The sequenced material came from PBMCs or T cells enriched from blood (not recorded which). The J gene is TRBJ1-1, the V gene TRBV5-1, with 7 bases matching TRBD1. This clonotype originated in a woman in her fifties or sixties who had been exposed to COVID-19. The CDR3 sequence: CASRRDSGTEAFF. CDR3 nucleotides: TGCGCCAGCAGGCGGGACAGTGGAACTGAAGCTTTCTTT. Filled out from reference TRBV5-1 and TRBJ1-1, the complete variable domain reads KAGVTQTPRYLIKTRGQQVTLSCSPISGHRSVSWYQQTPGQGLQFLFEYFSETQRNKGNFPGRFSGRQFSNSRSEMNVSTLELGDSALYLCASRRDSGTEAFFGQGTRLTVV.